This TCR beta chain was retrieved from a study of blood T cell repertoires in COVID-19. Ages ranged from about 18 to 89 years, with residence in 24 US areas. Participants' own reports of clinical history determined their cohort assignment. In the authors' methods: Scientists estimated how many nucleated cells there were by amplifying reference gene primers. Using immunoSEQ multiplex PCR, the repertoire was profiled, and TCRdb retains in-frame clones only, with some absent. V and J calls and clone size follow that table, whereas D and trimming were derived from the DNA. The data show approximately 320,000 clones, with roughly 87% seen just once and around 10% held by the top ten. Sequences were obtained from PBMCs or T cells enriched from blood (not recorded which). The clonotype comes from a woman between 18 and 30 years old who had recovered from COVID-19.

The CDR3 here is CASSWGQGDTGELFF. Written as DNA, the CDR3 is TGTGCCAGCAGCTGGGGACAGGGAGACACCGGGGAGCTGTTTTTT. The rearrangement joins TRBV7-6 to TRBJ2-2, with 9 bases aligning to TRBD1. CDR3 length: 15 amino acids. The V and J ends lost 4 bases and 3 bases, in that order; junction bases with no gene match: 3. The germline V gene encodes CDR1 SGHVS and CDR2 FNYEAQ.